The 23 T cell receptor beta chains listed next were all sequenced from one sample in a study of chemoradiotherapy in HPV16-positive cancers. Repertoires were generated with immunoSEQ multiplex PCR, while TCRdb's copy carries only in-frame clones and drops some. Counted here are fewer than 2,000 clones, over 60% occurring once; the ten biggest clones make up roughly 10%. Material: tumor tissue, obtained from a patient who underwent chemoradiotherapy. These receptors were collected from a human donor with HPV-associated anogenital cancer.

This chain uses TRBV10-3 with TRBJ2-7; no clear D gene. V lost 2 bases and J lost 2, with 16 bases in between. Germline-derived CDR1 and CDR2 are ENHRY and SYGVKD. The CDR3 runs to 16 residues. The CDR3 reads CAISEGRSLDPYEQYF. CDR3 DNA: TGTGCCATCAGTGAGGGCAGAAGCCTAGACCCCTACGAGCAGTACTTC.

V and J are TRBV30 and TRBJ1-2; D possibly corresponds to TRBD1 (5 bases). The germline V gene has CDR1 GTSNPN and CDR2 SVGIG (reference sequence). V lost 2 bases and J lost 11, with 18 bases in between. There are 13 residues in the CDR3. Here the CDR3 DNA reads TGTGCCTGGAGTCGGGTGGGGACTAGGGAATACACCTTC. Its protein is CAWSRVGTREYTF.

Comments on this clone: The junction departs from the called germline gene at one end, perhaps through a read error. The chain is built from TRBV4-1 and TRBJ1-2; TRBD1 might be the D (5 bases). The germline gives CDR1 MGHRA, CDR2 YSYEKL. This CDR3 spans 17 amino acids. DNA of the CDR3: TGCGCCAGCAGCCCAGGCCCCACAAGGGGACTAAACTATGACTACACCTTC. It codes for CASSPGPTRGLNYDYTF.

This clone qualifies as large (0.1 to 1%). This chain connects TRBV27 to TRBJ2-6; D call uncertain. This CDR3 region has 12 residues. Germline V lookup: CDR1 MNHEY, CDR2 SMNVEV (reference sequence). Trimming pared 4 bases from V and 2 bases from J, leaving 0 bases between. The CDR3 DNA sequence: TGTGCCAGCAGTTCTGGGGCCAACGTCCTGACTTTC. Translation gives CASSSGANVLTF.

In nucleotides, the CDR3 is TGTGCCAGCAGTGCTACTGACAGGGGTAATTCACCCCTCCACTTT. Translated, it gives CASSATDRGNSPLHF. J is TRBJ1-6 and V is TRBV27; TRBD1 matches 8 bases. CDR3 length: 15 amino acids. Germline-derived CDR1 and CDR2 are MNHEY and SMNVEV (reference sequence). V was clipped by 5 bases and J by 6 bases; unmatched bases: 6.

This chain joins TRBV7-9 and TRBJ1-6; D not resolved. V shed 2 bases and J shed 12 bases, with 5 bases lying between them. Germline values: CDR1 SEHNR, CDR2 FQNEAQ (reference sequence). There are 11 residues in the CDR3. The CDR3 nucleotides read TGTGCCAGCAGCTTAATGGGACCCCTCCACTTT. It codes for CASSLMGPLHF.

The chain joins TRBV7-8 to TRBJ1-3, with TRBD1 as a possible D gene (5 bases). The CDR3 loop spans 18 amino acids. The V gene lost 5 bases and the J gene lost 0 bases, with 20 bases spanning the gap. The V gene's germline CDR1 is SGHVS and CDR2 FQNEAQ. CDR3 protein: CASSPLSQGVTSGNTIYF. The CDR3 bases are TGTGCCAGCAGCCCCCTTTCTCAGGGCGTTACCTCTGGAAACACCATATATTTT.

This clone was counted a single time. The genes are TRBV4-3 and TRBJ2-7; 7 bases agree with TRBD1. This CDR3 region has 16 residues. Germline-derived CDR1 and CDR2 are LGHNA and YSLEER. V dropped 3 bases and J dropped 1; count of bases not matched to a gene: 9. This CDR3 reads CASSQSRTGLSYEQYF. As DNA, the CDR3 is TGCGCCAGCAGCCAGTCGAGGACAGGACTTTCCTACGAGCAGTACTTC.

The rearrangement links TRBV28 to TRBJ1-5, with D maybe TRBD1 (5 bases). The germline V and J ends were trimmed by 5 bases and 0 bases, with 17 bases remaining between them. Germline V gene sequence: CDR1 MDHEN, CDR2 SYDVKM. CDR3 length: 17 amino acids. Here the CDR3 DNA reads TGTGCCAGCAGTCCTTCTTTGGGACGGAATAGCAATCAGCCCCAGCATTTT. This codes for CASSPSLGRNSNQPQHF. The entire variable domain, with the rest obtained from reference TRBV28 and TRBJ1-5, is as follows: DVKVTQSSRYLVKRTGEKVFLECVQDMDHENMFWYRQDPGLGLRLIYFSYDVKMKEKGDIPEGYSVSREKKERFSLILESASTNQTSMYLCASSPSLGRNSNQPQHFGDGTRLSIL.

The V and J genes are TRBV6-1 and TRBJ2-1; 10 bases line up with TRBD2. The CDR3 covers 16 residues. Trimming cost V 4 bases and J 0 bases; bases outside gene matches: 3. Germline CDR1 is MNHNS and CDR2 is SASEGT. Written as DNA, the CDR3 is TGTGCCAGCAGTGGTAGCGGGAGGTACTCCTACAATGAGCAGTTCTTC. Protein: CASSGSGRYSYNEQFF.

This sequence joins TRBV18 and TRBJ2-7, with D possibly TRBD2 on 5 matching bases. The V gene lost 4 bases and the J gene lost 7 bases, with 17 bases spanning the gap. Germline V gives CDR1 KGHSH, CDR2 LQKENI. The CDR3 has 14 residues. The CDR3 region is CASSLNAPPGEQYF. For the CDR3, the DNA is TGTGCCAGCTCACTAAACGCCCCGCCGGGGGAGCAGTACTTC.

The CDR3 protein is CAGRLAGTSGELFF. The CDR3 nucleotides are TGTGCCGGTAGACTAGCGGGGACATCTGGGGAGCTGTTTTTT. The gene calls are TRBV2 and TRBJ2-2; 11 bases are shared with TRBD2. The V gene's germline CDR1 is SNHLY and CDR2 FYNNEI. This CDR3 spans 14 amino acids. V dropped 11 bases and J dropped 8; count of bases not matched to a gene: 10. Complete variable domain (other parts from reference TRBV2 and TRBJ2-2): EPEVTQTPSHQVTQMGQEVILRCVPISNHLYFYWYRQILGQKVEFLVSFYNNEISEKSEIFDDQFSVERPDGSNFTLKIRSTKLEDSAMYFCAGRLAGTSGELFFGEGSRLTVL.

The chain joins TRBV6-5 to TRBJ2-5; TRBD2 matches at 9 bases. V lost 0 bases to trimming and J lost 2 bases; unmatched junction nucleotides: 4. Germline CDR1 reads MNHEY; CDR2 reads SVGAGI. The CDR3 covers 16 residues. This CDR3 is CASSYSPAGGQETQYF. DNA of the CDR3: TGTGCCAGCAGTTACTCTCCAGCGGGAGGACAAGAGACCCAGTACTTC.

The rearrangement joins TRBV19 to TRBJ2-7, with D perhaps matching TRBD1 (6 bases). Trimming pared 4 bases from V and 0 bases from J, leaving 10 bases between. The CDR3 has 14 residues. Germline V CDR1 and CDR2: LNHDA, SQIVND (reference sequence). The CDR3 DNA sequence: TGTGCCAGTAGTAGCAGGGGAAGCTCCTACGAGCAGTACTTC. Translation: CASSSRGSSYEQYF.

This chain uses TRBV7-8 with TRBJ2-7; TRBD2 matches 9 bases. The germline CDR1 and CDR2 sequences are SGHVS and FQNEAQ. This CDR3 has 16 residues. After removal of 0 bases from V and 4 bases from J, the junction contained 7 bases not matched to a gene. The CDR3 region has the DNA TGTGCCAGCAGCTTAGCAGGGGCTAGCGGGAATTACGAGCAGTACTTC. This translates into CASSLAGASGNYEQYF.

The chain couples TRBV2 to TRBJ1-1; D is undetermined. The V end lost 7 bases, the J end lost 1 base, and 10 bases lay between the germline ends. The CDR3 runs 13 residues. Germline lookup yields CDR1 SNHLY and CDR2 FYNNEI. This CDR3 is CASIWTGNTEAFF. DNA of the CDR3: TGTGCCAGCATTTGGACGGGGAACACTGAAGCTTTCTTT.

This chain links TRBV29-1 with TRBJ2-5; 9 positions match TRBD1. J gave up 5 bases and V 4 bases, and 5 bases lay outside the gene matches. CDR3 length: 13 amino acids. Germline V lookup: CDR1 SQVTM, CDR2 ANQGSEA. The CDR3 protein is CSVAGQGLETQYF. CDR3 nucleotides: TGCAGCGTTGCCGGACAGGGGTTGGAGACCCAGTACTTC.

For this clone: Other DNA sequences in the same sample also yield this CDR3. V usage is TRBV13 and J usage is TRBJ1-6; 8 bases fit TRBD1. Unmatched junction bases numbered 0, after V lost 0 bases and J lost 5 bases. Looked up from germline, CDR1 is PRHDT and CDR2 is FYEKMQ (reference sequence). The CDR3 is made up of 15 amino acids. CDR3 amino acids: CASSLGDRDNSPLHF. The CDR3 nucleotides are TGTGCCAGCAGCTTAGGGGACAGGGATAATTCACCCCTCCACTTT.

The gene calls are TRBV29-1 and TRBJ1-6; the match to TRBD1 covers 9 bases. The CDR3 is 13 amino acids. Per germline, CDR1 SQVTM and CDR2 ANQGSEA. Unmatched junction bases numbered 3, after V lost 4 bases and J lost 8 bases. CDR3 sequence (DNA): TGCAGCGTTGGGACAGGGGTAGATTCACCCCTCCACTTT. Protein sequence: CSVGTGVDSPLHF.

This rearrangement joins TRBV7-8 to TRBJ1-1, with D hard to call. Between the trimmed V and J ends, which lost 5 bases and 4 bases, there was a span of 11 bases. Germline V CDR1 and CDR2: SGHVS, FQNEAQ. The CDR3 sequence is 13 residues long. The CDR3 DNA sequence: TGTGCCAGCAGCCAAGGATGGGGCACTGAAGCTTTCTTT. Encoded protein: CASSQGWGTEAFF.

Only one count was recorded for this clone. A junction end diverges from the germline sequence, so it may reflect a read error. The rearrangement links TRBV5-4 to TRBJ1-1, with D hard to call. Germline V gene lookup returns CDR1 SGHNT and CDR2 YYREEE (reference sequence). The CDR3 length is 13 residues. CDR3: CASSPYRNTEAFF. CDR3 sequence (DNA): TGCGCCAGCAGCCCTTACAGGAACACTGAAGCTTTCTTT.

V and J are TRBV5-1 and TRBJ2-5; no clear D. Per the germline V gene, CDR1 is SGHRS and CDR2 is YFSETQ. CDR3 length: 12 amino acids. Deletions cut 0 bases from V and 4 bases from J, with 4 bases between. The CDR3 DNA reads TGCGCCAGCAGCTTGGATCTAGAGACCCAGTACTTC. It codes for CASSLDLETQYF. The whole variable domain, remainder taken from reference TRBV5-1 and TRBJ2-5, is KAGVTQTPRYLIKTRGQQVTLSCSPISGHRSVSWYQQTPGQGLQFLFEYFSETQRNKGNFPGRFSGRQFSNSRSEMNVSTLELGDSALYLCASSLDLETQYFGPGTRLLVL.

This chain connects TRBV5-6 to TRBJ2-7; 9 bases line up with TRBD1. This CDR3 comprises 14 residues. Germline lookup yields CDR1 SGHDT and CDR2 YYEEEE. With V trimmed by 4 bases and J by 4 bases, 6 bases remained unmatched. The CDR3 DNA follows: TGTGCCAGCAGCCCCGGGACAGGGTTATACGAGCAGTACTTC. As protein: CASSPGTGLYEQYF.